Given below is one T cell receptor (beta chain) in context. This sample is part of a study of CD8 T cells in Susac syndrome. The study sequenced TCR beta in blood CD8+ and CD4+ T cells. TEMRA cells were FACS-enriched, while CD8+ and CD4+ T cells were negatively isolated. RNA amounts of 0.5 to 1 ug underwent reverse transcription with random hexamers. Amplification of TCR beta CDR3 across 54 Vbeta and 13 Jbeta was performed with immunoSEQ multiplex PCR. MiXCR, run by TCRdb on the immunoSEQ multiplex PCR reads, gives a single entry per CDR3 protein. The data show roughly 200,000 distinct CDR3 sequences, with 95% seen just once and approximately 0.09% held by the top ten. The germline V gene has CDR1 DFQATT and CDR2 SNEGSKA (reference sequence). The germline V and J ends were trimmed by 1 base and 8 bases, with 8 bases remaining between them. The CDR3 sequence is 11 residues long.

The source material was CD4+ T cells from PBMCs. This sequence originates from a human donor with multiple sclerosis. The rearrangement joins TRBV20-1 to TRBJ1-2; D is uncertain. CDR3 nucleotides: TGCAGTGCTAGAGCGCCTGGGGGCTACACCTTC. It yields the protein CSARAPGGYTF.